Listed below are T cell receptor beta chains from one sample, sequenced in a study of beta chain features in type 1 diabetes. Repertoires were generated with immunoSEQ multiplex PCR, while TCRdb's copy carries only in-frame clones and drops some. The sample lists hundreds of thousands of clones; roughly 10% were seen once. Source material: naive CD4+ T cells from blood. These receptors came from a woman aged 18 to 35 in good health. The CDR3 runs from the conserved cysteine through the conserved F or W. A D gene is named only where the DNA matches it firmly. For some rows the clone size is stated as once, few or many, or as a class when expanded; others skip it.

j_gene,abundance,d_gene,v_gene,CDR3nt,CDR3aa
TRBJ1-5,-,TRBD1,TRBV10-3,TGTGCCATCAGTGAGGGCCCGACAGGGTTTGGGCCCCAGCATTTT,CAISEGPTGFGPQHF
TRBJ2-5,few,-,TRBV28,TGTGCCAGCAACGACGCCCATAAACGAGAGACCCAGTACTTC,CASNDAHKRETQYF
TRBJ2-5,-,TRBD2,TRBV19,TGTGCCAGTAGTTTAAGACTAGCGGGAGGGCTCGGGGAGACCCAGTACTTC,CASSLRLAGGLGETQYF
TRBJ2-4,-,TRBD2,TRBV18,TGTGCCAGCTCACCGGGGAGTAGCGGGAACAAAAACATTCAGTACTTC,CASSPGSSGNKNIQYF
TRBJ2-7,few,-,TRBV7-8,TGTGCCAGCAGCTCCTATCCAAGCCCCGAGGGGAACTACGAGCAGTACTTC,CASSSYPSPEGNYEQYF
TRBJ1-5,-,TRBD1,TRBV29-1,TGCAGCGTCCGGACAGGGTATCAGCCCCAGCATTTT,CSVRTGYQPQHF
TRBJ2-3,-,-,TRBV7-2,TGTGCCAGCAGCCAGGCGGGACAGAACACAGATACGCAGTATTTT,CASSQAGQNTDTQYF
TRBJ2-7,-,-,TRBV19,TGTGCCAGTACAATCGATGGGGGCCGGTACTTC,CASTIDGGRYF
TRBJ1-4,few,-,TRBV4-1,TGCGCCAGCAGCCATCTTGCGGGGTGGAGTCTGTTTTTT,CASSHLAGWSLFF
TRBJ2-5,-,-,TRBV9,TGTGCCAGCAGCGTAGTAGGGACGAAATCAGAGACCCAGTACTTC,CASSVVGTKSETQYF
TRBJ2-1,few,-,TRBV19,TGTGCCAGTAGTATGCAGCGAGTCTCCTCCTACAATGAGCAGTTCTTC,CASSMQRVSSYNEQFF
TRBJ2-1,many,-,TRBV10-3,TGTGCCATCGGACTCAGGGGTCTCGATGAGCAGTTCTTC,CAIGLRGLDEQFF
TRBJ1-6,-,-,TRBV14,TGTGCCAGCAGCCCGCGGGGACGGGGCGGGATTTCACCCCTCCACTTT,CASSPRGRGGISPLHF
TRBJ1-1,-,-,TRBV7-2,TGTGCCAGCAGCTGGATCCGGGATCAAGCTTTCTTT,CASSWIRDQAFF
TRBJ2-5,few,TRBD2,TRBV29-1,TGCAGCGTCTACGGGGGGGAAGAGACCCAGTACTTC,CSVYGGEETQYF
TRBJ2-7,-,TRBD2,TRBV9,TGTGCCAGCAGCGTAGGAGTGCCGGGAGGTTACGAGCAGTACTTC,CASSVGVPGGYEQYF
TRBJ1-5,-,-,TRBV7-2,TGTGCCAGCAGCTTGGACCCCCTTGAGCCCCAGCATTTT,CASSLDPLEPQHF
TRBJ2-1,-,-,TRBV7-8,TGTGCCAGCAGCTTAGCAGGGTCTTCAAGCTCCTACAATGAGCAGTTCTTC,CASSLAGSSSSYNEQFF
TRBJ1-4,-,TRBD1,TRBV7-9,TGTGCCAGCAGCCGAACAGGGGGGTCGGCTAATGAAAAACTGTTTTTT,CASSRTGGSANEKLFF
TRBJ2-5,-,TRBD2,TRBV19,TGTGCCAGTAGTATAGACCACGGGGGGGAGACCCAGTACTTC,CASSIDHGGETQYF
TRBJ2-7,-,-,TRBV7-2,TGTGCCAGCAGCAGCGGGACAGTGCCTTACGAGCAGTACTTC,CASSSGTVPYEQYF
TRBJ2-1,-,-,TRBV5-1,TGCGCCAGCAGCTTACTAGTAAGTGCCAATGAGCAGTTCTTC,CASSLLVSANEQFF
TRBJ1-1,-,-,TRBV30,TGTGCCTGGAGTGTACATCTCGGACGGGACACTGAAGCTTTCTTT,CAWSVHLGRDTEAFF
TRBJ2-1,few,-,TRBV7-2,TGTGCCAGCAGCGAGCCGGGGGTTTCCTACAATGAGCAGTTCTTC,CASSEPGVSYNEQFF
TRBJ2-5,-,-,TRBV7-9,TGTGCCAGCAGCTTTGGGGAATCCCAGGCGGAGACCCAGTACTTC,CASSFGESQAETQYF
TRBJ2-3,-,TRBD2,TRBV2,TGTGCCAGCAGTCTTCGACTAGCGGGGGTCACAGATACGCAGTATTTT,CASSLRLAGVTDTQYF
TRBJ2-5,few,-,TRBV14,TGTGCCAGCAGCCAGCAAGAGACCCAGTACTTC,CASSQQETQYF
TRBJ2-1,-,-,TRBV7-6,TGTGCCAGCAGCTTAGTGGACAGCTCCTACAATGAGCAGTTCTTC,CASSLVDSSYNEQFF
TRBJ2-3,-,TRBD2,TRBV4-2,TGTGCCAGCAGCCAACCCAAGAGCGGGGCAGATACGCAGTATTTT,CASSQPKSGADTQYF
TRBJ2-6,few,-,TRBV30,TGTGCCTGGAGCTCTGGGGCCAACGTCCTGACTTTC,CAWSSGANVLTF
TRBJ2-3,-,-,TRBV5-1,TGCGCCAGCAGCTTGGTAGTCACAGATACGCAGTATTTT,CASSLVVTDTQYF
TRBJ1-2,few,TRBD1,TRBV6-1,TGTGCCAGCAGTGCAGGACAGGTTAATGGCTACACCTTC,CASSAGQVNGYTF